What follows describes a single TCR beta chain. Its antigen is still unknown. The data derive from a study of identical twins. Study-wide results and caveats: Part of the zero-insertion signal could reflect confounding by invariant MAIT and iNKT cells.

Trimming removed 7 bases at V and 2 bases at J, with 14 bases between. The germline CDR1 and CDR2 sequences are KGHDR and SFDVKD. This CDR3 is 15 amino acids long. In TCRdb, the 5' RACE reads were re-called with MiXCR into one record per CDR3 protein. The sample comprises about 280,000 distinct CDR3 sequences, 6.5% to 9.5% of which are singletons, and roughly 2% rests with the top ten. Separately, the same data were catalogued under a study of yellow fever vaccine responses in identical twins.

The chain uses TRBV24-1 and TRBJ1-5; possibly TRBD1 for D (5 bases). The receptor's source is a woman under 30 in good health. Sequencing used memory (CD45RO+) T cells sorted from blood. CDR3 sequence reads: CATSPDSRGNQPQHF. CDR3 sequence (DNA): TGTGCCACCAGCCCCGACAGTAGGGGCAATCAGCCCCAGCATTTT.